This T cell receptor (beta chain) was identified in a study of T cells in Graves' hyperthyroidism and ophthalmopathy. At least ten counts were recorded for this clonotype. Germline CDR1 and CDR2: SGHNT and YYREEE (reference sequence). The germline V and J ends were trimmed by 4 bases and 4 bases, with 11 bases remaining between them. This CDR3 is built from 13 residues. Amplification yielded TCR beta CDR3 regions, with RNA transcripts as the source. The study used the HTBI primer set for a first-round RT-PCR of the TCR CDR3. TCRdb reprocessed the multiplex PCR reads with MiXCR, giving one entry per CDR3 protein. This table has about 710,000 distinct CDR3 sequences, around 17% appearing once.

The clonotype was recovered from a young man with Graves' hyperthyroidism. V and J are TRBV5-4 and TRBJ2-5, with D tentatively TRBD1 or TRBD2 (5 bases each). Sequencing input: blood. The CDR3 region is CASSPGTVETQYF. CDR3 nucleotide sequence: TGTGCCAGCAGCCCCGGGACCGTAGAGACCCAGTACTTC.